This T cell receptor beta chain was captured in a study of response to subunit inactivated influenza vaccine. Findings of the study overall: That few new T cells are recruited by each seasonal influenza vaccination was the authors' suggestion.

Using its own MiXCR run on the RT-PCR reads, TCRdb lists one record per CDR3 protein. The sample has roughly 620,000 distinct CDR3 sequences, roughly 12% seen once. V gave up 4 bases and J gave up 10 bases, with 11 bases separating them. The CDR3 loop spans 12 amino acids. CDR1 and CDR2 (germline): LGHDT, YNNKEL (reference sequence). The table lists this clonotype with a few counts. Its antigen is not known. The sample also formed part of further work on T cells expressing NK-cell markers. Turning to that study: UMIs accompanied the 5'RACE template switching by which TCR beta cDNA was made. Cells sorted as CD3+CD56+NKG2C+, CD3+CD56+NKG2C- and CD3+CD56-NKG2C+ T cells supplied the TCR beta repertoires. Dominant NKG2C+ clonotype frequencies of 1.0-7.0% of CD8+ T cells were measured in over 5 donors.

The origin of this receptor is a man aged 45-60 years who received an inactivated influenza vaccine. The gene calls are TRBV3-1 and TRBJ2-1; TRBD1 might be the D (6 bases). The material was PBMCs from blood, obtained on the day of vaccination. Here the CDR3 reads CASSPYGTEQFF. The DNA for the CDR3 is TGTGCCAGCAGCCCATACGGGACAGAGCAGTTCTTC.